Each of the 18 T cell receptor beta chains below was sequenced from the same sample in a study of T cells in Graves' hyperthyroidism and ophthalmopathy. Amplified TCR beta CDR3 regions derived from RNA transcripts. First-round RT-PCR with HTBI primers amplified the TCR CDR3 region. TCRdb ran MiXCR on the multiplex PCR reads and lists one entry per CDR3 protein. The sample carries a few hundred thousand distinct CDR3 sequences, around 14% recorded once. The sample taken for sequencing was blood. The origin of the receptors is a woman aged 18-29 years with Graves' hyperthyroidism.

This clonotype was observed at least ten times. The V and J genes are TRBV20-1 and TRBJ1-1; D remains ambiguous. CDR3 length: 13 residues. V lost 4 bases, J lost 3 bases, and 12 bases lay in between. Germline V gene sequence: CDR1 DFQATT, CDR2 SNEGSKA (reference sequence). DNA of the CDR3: TGCAGTGCTACGTTGGCAGATTACACTGAAGCTTTCTTT. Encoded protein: CSATLADYTEAFF.

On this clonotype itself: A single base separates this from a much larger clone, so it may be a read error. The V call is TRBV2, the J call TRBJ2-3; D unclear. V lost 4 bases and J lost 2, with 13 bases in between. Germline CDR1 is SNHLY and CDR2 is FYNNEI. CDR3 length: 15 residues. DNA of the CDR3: TGTGCCAGCAGTGTGTCTGCCCCACCCACAGATACGCAGTATTTT. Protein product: CASSVSAPPTDTQYF.

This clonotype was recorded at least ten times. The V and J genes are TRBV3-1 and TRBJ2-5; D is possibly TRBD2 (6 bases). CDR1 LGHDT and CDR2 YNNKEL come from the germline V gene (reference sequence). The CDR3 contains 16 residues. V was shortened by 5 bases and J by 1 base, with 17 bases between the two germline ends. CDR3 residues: CASSTQLGGAQETQYF. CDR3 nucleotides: TGTGCCAGCAGCACCCAGCTTGGCGGGGCCCAAGAGACCCAGTACTTC.

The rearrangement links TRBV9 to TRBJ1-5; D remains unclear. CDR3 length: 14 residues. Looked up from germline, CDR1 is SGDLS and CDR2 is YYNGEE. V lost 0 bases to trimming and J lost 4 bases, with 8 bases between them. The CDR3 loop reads CASSVDSGNQPQHF. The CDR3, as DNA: TGTGCCAGCAGCGTAGATTCGGGGAATCAGCCCCAGCATTTT.

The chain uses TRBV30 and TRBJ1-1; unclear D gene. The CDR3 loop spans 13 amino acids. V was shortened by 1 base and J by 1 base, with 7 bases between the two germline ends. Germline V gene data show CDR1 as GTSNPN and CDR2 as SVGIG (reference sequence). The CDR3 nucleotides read TGTGCCTGGAGTGGCCAAGCGAACACTGAAGCTTTCTTT. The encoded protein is CAWSGQANTEAFF.

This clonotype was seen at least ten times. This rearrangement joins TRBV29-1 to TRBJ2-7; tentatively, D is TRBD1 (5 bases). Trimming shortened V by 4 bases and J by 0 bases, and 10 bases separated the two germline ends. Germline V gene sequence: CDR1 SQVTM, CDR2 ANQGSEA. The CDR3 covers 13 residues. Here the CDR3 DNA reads TGCAGCGTTGCGGACACCTACTCCTACGAGCAGTACTTC. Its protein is CSVADTYSYEQYF.

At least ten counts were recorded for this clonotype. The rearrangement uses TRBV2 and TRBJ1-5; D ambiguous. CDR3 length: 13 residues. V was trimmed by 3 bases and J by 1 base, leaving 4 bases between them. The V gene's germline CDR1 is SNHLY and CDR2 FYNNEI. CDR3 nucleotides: TGTGCCAGCAGTGACCAAAGCAATCAGCCCCAGCATTTT. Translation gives CASSDQSNQPQHF.

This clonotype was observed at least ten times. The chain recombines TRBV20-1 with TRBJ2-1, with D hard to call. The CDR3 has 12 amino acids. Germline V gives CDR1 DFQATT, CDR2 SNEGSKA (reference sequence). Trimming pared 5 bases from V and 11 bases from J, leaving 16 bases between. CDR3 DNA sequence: TGCAGTGCTCCCCCGAGGAGCGAGCAGCAGTTCTTC. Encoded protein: CSAPPRSEQQFF.

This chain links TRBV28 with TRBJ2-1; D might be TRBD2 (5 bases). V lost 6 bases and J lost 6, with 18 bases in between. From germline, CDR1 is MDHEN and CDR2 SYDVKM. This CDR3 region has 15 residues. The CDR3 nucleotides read TGTGCCAGCAGCTTAGCGTACAGTTTGTTCAATGAGCAGTTCTTC. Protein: CASSLAYSLFNEQFF. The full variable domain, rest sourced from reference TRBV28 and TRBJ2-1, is DVKVTQSSRYLVKRTGEKVFLECVQDMDHENMFWYRQDPGLGLRLIYFSYDVKMKEKGDIPEGYSVSREKKERFSLILESASTNQTSMYLCASSLAYSLFNEQFFGPGTRLTVL.

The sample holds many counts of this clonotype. The chain's CDR3 is CASSTTSGSHNEQFF. The DNA for the CDR3 is TGCGCCAGCAGCACGACTAGCGGAAGTCACAATGAGCAGTTCTTC. This chain uses TRBV5-1 with TRBJ2-1, with 9 bases aligning to TRBD2. V dropped 4 bases and J dropped 5; count of bases not matched to a gene: 7. Germline assignment: CDR1 SGHRS and CDR2 YFSETQ. This CDR3 has 15 residues.

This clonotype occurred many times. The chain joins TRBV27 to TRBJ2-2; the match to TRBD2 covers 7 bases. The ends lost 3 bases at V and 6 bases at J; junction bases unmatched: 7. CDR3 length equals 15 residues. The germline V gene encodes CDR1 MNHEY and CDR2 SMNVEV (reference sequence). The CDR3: CASSFRGRESGELFF. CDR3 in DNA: TGTGCCAGCAGTTTTCGCGGGAGAGAATCCGGGGAGCTGTTTTTT.

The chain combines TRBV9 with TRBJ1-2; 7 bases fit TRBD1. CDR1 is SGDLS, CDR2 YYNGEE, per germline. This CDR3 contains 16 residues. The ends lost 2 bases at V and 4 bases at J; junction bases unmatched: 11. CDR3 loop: CASSVGGGAGLYGYTF. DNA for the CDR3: TGTGCCAGCAGCGTCGGAGGGGGCGCCGGCCTCTATGGCTACACCTTC.

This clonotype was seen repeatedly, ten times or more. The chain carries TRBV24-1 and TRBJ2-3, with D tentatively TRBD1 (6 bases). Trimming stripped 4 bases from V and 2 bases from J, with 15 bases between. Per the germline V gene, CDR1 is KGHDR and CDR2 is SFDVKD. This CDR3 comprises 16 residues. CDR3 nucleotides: TGTGCCACCAGTGACCGGACAGTCCTCGACACAGATACGCAGTATTTT. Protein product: CATSDRTVLDTDTQYF.

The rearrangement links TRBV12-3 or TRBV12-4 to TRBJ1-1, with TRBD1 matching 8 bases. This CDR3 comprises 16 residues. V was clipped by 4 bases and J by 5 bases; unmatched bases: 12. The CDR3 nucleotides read TGTGCCAGCAGTTCAGGACAGGGAGGTTTGGGGACTGAAGCTTTCTTT. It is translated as CASSSGQGGLGTEAFF.

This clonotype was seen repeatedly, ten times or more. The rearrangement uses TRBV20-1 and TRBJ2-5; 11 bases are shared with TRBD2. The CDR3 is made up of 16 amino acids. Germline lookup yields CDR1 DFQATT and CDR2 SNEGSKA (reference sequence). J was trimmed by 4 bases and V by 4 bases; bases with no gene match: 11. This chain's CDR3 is CSAIRSSGGAGETQYF. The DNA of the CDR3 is TGCAGTGCTATTAGGAGTAGCGGGGGGGCCGGAGAGACCCAGTACTTC.

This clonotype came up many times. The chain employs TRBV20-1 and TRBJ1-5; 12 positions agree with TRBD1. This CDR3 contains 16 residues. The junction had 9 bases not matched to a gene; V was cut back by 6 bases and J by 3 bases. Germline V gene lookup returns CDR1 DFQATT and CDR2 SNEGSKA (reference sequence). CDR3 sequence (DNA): TGCAGTGCCCTAAGGGACAGGGGGCTTTACAATCAGCCCCAGCATTTT. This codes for CSALRDRGLYNQPQHF.

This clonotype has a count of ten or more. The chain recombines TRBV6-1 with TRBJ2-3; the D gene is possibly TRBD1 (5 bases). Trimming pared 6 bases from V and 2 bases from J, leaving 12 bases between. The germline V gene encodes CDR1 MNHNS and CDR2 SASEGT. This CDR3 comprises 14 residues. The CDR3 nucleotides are TGTGCCAGCAGGACAGCTCGTGCCACAGATACGCAGTATTTT. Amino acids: CASRTARATDTQYF.

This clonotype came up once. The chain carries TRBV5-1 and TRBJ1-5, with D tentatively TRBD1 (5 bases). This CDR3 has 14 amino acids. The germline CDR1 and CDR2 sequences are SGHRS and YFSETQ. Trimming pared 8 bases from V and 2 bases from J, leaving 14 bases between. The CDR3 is CASHRGDGNQPQHF. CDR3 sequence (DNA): TGCGCCAGTCACCGGGGGGACGGCAATCAGCCCCAGCATTTT.